Below are 11 T cell receptor beta chains sequenced from a single sample in a study of blood T cell repertoires in COVID-19. Clones were read by immunoSEQ multiplex PCR, and TCRdb kept only the in-frame ones, dropping some. The table shows tens of thousands of clones, with around 88% occurring only once. Sequenced input: peripheral blood. The receptors stem from a man of 80 years or more with active or convalescent COVID-19.

A few counts support this clone. The V gene is TRBV9, the J gene TRBJ1-6, with 9 bases fitting TRBD1. V lost 4 bases and J lost 9; bases outside the gene matches: 5. This CDR3 comprises 14 residues. The germline V gene encodes CDR1 SGDLS and CDR2 YYNGEE. CDR3 nucleotides: TGTGCCAGCAGCCCCCGGGACAGGGTTTCACCCCTCCACTTT. Translated: CASSPRDRVSPLHF.

This chain connects TRBV25-1 to TRBJ2-7; D is ambiguous. V was cut by 1 base and J by 0 bases, with 10 bases left in between. Germline V gene data show CDR1 as MGHDK and CDR2 as SYGVNS. This CDR3 contains 15 residues. CDR3 coding DNA: TGTGCCAGCAGTGAATTGGTCTCGAGCTCCTACGAGCAGTACTTC. Its translation is CASSELVSSSYEQYF.

The chain combines TRBV5-4 with TRBJ2-1; the match to TRBD1 covers 9 bases. Germline V gene data show CDR1 as SGHNT and CDR2 as YYREEE (reference sequence). This CDR3 is 15 amino acids long. The V segment lost 6 bases and the J segment 3 bases; nucleotides outside the gene matches: 7. The CDR3 region has the DNA TGTGCCAGCACCCGTGGACAGGGGTTCTACAATGAGCAGTTCTTC. This encodes CASTRGQGFYNEQFF.

This clone was found a few times. CDR3 protein: CASREMDRFGYTF. Written as DNA, the CDR3 is TGTGCCAGCAGGGAGATGGACAGATTTGGCTACACCTTC. The chain is built from TRBV9 and TRBJ1-2; possibly TRBD1 for D (6 bases). The ends were cut back, 5 bases at V and 7 bases at J, with 15 bases in the middle. This CDR3 is built from 13 residues. The germline CDR1 and CDR2 sequences are SGDLS and YYNGEE.

The chain joins TRBV15 to TRBJ2-3; D might be TRBD2 (6 bases). Trimming shortened V by 2 bases and J by 12 bases, and 12 bases separated the two germline ends. The CDR3 has 12 residues. CDR1 and CDR2 from the germline V gene are LNHNV and YYDKDF (reference sequence). For the CDR3, the DNA is TGTGCCACCAGCAGAAACCGGGACTCACAGTATTTT. Its protein is CATSRNRDSQYF.

The genes are TRBV10-3 and TRBJ1-3, with a tentative D call TRBD1 (5 bases). CDR1 is ENHRY, CDR2 SYGVKD, per germline. The CDR3 spans 14 residues. Deletions cut 5 bases from V and 2 bases from J, with 10 bases between. Here the CDR3 reads CAISQVTAGNTIYF. The CDR3 DNA sequence: TGTGCCATCAGTCAGGTGACAGCTGGAAACACCATATATTTT.

The rearrangement links TRBV4-1 to TRBJ2-4, with TRBD1 identical over 8 bases. The junction had 5 bases not matched to a gene; V was cut back by 1 base and J by 0 bases. The CDR3 covers 17 residues. CDR1 and CDR2 from the germline V gene are MGHRA and YSYEKL. The chain's CDR3 is CASSQALTGVAKNIQYF. The CDR3 region has the DNA TGCGCCAGCAGCCAAGCCCTGACAGGGGTAGCCAAAAACATTCAGTACTTC.

This clone came up a few times. The rearrangement uses TRBV2 and TRBJ2-1; 8 bases fit TRBD2. The CDR3 is made up of 13 amino acids. The germline V gene encodes CDR1 SNHLY and CDR2 FYNNEI. The ends lost 8 bases at V and 9 bases at J; junction bases unmatched: 9. CDR3 amino acids: CASSGGSWGEQFF. Here the CDR3 DNA reads TGTGCCAGCTCGGGAGGGAGCTGGGGTGAGCAGTTCTTC.

This clone was seen a single time. The rearrangement links TRBV9 to TRBJ1-3, with D possibly being TRBD1 (5 bases). This CDR3 region has 15 residues. V gave up 0 bases and J gave up 2 bases, with 9 bases separating them. Germline V gene lookup returns CDR1 SGDLS and CDR2 YYNGEE. CDR3 nucleotide sequence: TGTGCCAGCAGCGTAGAGGGGTCTACTGGAAACACCATATATTTT. It yields the protein CASSVEGSTGNTIYF.

This sequence joins TRBV6-2 or TRBV6-3 and TRBJ1-5, with 8 bases that match TRBD1. Germline V gene lookup returns CDR1 MNHEY and CDR2 SVGEGT. V lost 5 bases to trimming and J lost 0 bases; unmatched junction nucleotides: 3. The CDR3 contains 15 residues. CDR3 loop: CASSPGQVSNQPQHF. The CDR3 coding sequence is TGTGCCAGCAGTCCGGGACAGGTTAGCAATCAGCCCCAGCATTTT.

The gene calls are TRBV7-2 and TRBJ2-1; 11 bases align to TRBD2. The J segment lost 5 bases and the V segment lost 5 bases, leaving 5 bases of the junction unmatched. This CDR3 is 15 amino acids long. Germline CDR1 is SGHTA and CDR2 is FQGNSA. The CDR3 sequence: CASSRSGRADNEQFF. CDR3 DNA: TGTGCCAGCAGCCGTAGCGGGAGGGCTGACAATGAGCAGTTCTTC.